These T cell receptor beta chains were read from a single sample in a study of blood T cell repertoires in COVID-19. TCRdb keeps only in-frame clones here, not all; method: immunoSEQ multiplex PCR. The table has fewer than 95,000 clones, about nine tenths seen once; the top ten hold over 0.45%. The sample consisted of peripheral blood. Receptors originate from a man aged 55 to 70 with acute or convalescent COVID-19. Each CDR3 is given with its conserved first and last residue. The D gene is left open where the match is weak. Size tells how often a clone was seen (once, few, many) or the class of an expanded clone, and some rows leave it out.

NA,TRBD1,TRBV19,TRBJ1-5,CASLGTEYQPQHF,TGTGCCAGTTTGGGGACAGAGTATCAGCCCCAGCATTTT
NA,NA,TRBV6-4,TRBJ2-7,CASSDNGRVYEQYF,TGTGCCAGCAGTGACAACGGGAGAGTTTACGAGCAGTACTTC
NA,TRBD1,TRBV29-1,TRBJ1-2,CSVNSGTGGGYTF,TGCAGCGTAAATTCCGGGACAGGGGGAGGCTACACCTTC
NA,TRBD2,TRBV19,TRBJ2-1,CASSMYGGTYNEQFF,TGTGCCAGTAGTATGTACGGGGGGACTTACAATGAGCAGTTCTTC
few,NA,TRBV9,TRBJ2-5,CASSPLGTFGGETQYF,TGTGCCAGCAGCCCCCTCGGGACTTTTGGCGGGGAGACCCAGTACTTC
once,NA,TRBV7-2,TRBJ2-1,CASSLPGFYEQFF,TGTGCCAGCAGCTTACCAGGCTTCTATGAGCAGTTCTTC
NA,TRBD1,TRBV5-1,TRBJ2-7,CASSLEVGTGGKEQYF,TGCGCCAGCAGCTTGGAAGTGGGGACAGGGGGCAAGGAGCAGTACTTC
NA,TRBD1,TRBV24-1,TRBJ2-5,CATSGGTVQETQYF,TGTGCCACCAGTGGGGGGACAGTCCAAGAGACCCAGTACTTC
NA,NA,TRBV30,TRBJ1-1,CAWSQGRQFNTEAFF,TGTGCCTGGAGTCAGGGTCGACAGTTCAACACTGAAGCTTTCTTT
NA,TRBD2,TRBV3-1/TRBV3-2,TRBJ2-5,CASSQDPPGGGRETQYF,TGTGCCAGCAGCCAAGACCCCCCGGGGGGAGGGAGGGAGACCCAGTACTTC
NA,TRBD1,TRBV5-8,TRBJ2-5,CASSSHGTGRQTQYF,TGTGCCAGCAGCTCACACGGGACAGGGAGGCAGACCCAGTACTTC
NA,TRBD1,TRBV5-4,TRBJ1-1,CASSLETGTEAFF,TGTGCCAGCAGCTTGGAGACAGGGACTGAAGCTTTCTTT
NA,TRBD1,TRBV5-8,TRBJ1-1,CASSKGDRDTEAFF,TGTGCCAGCAGCAAAGGGGACAGGGACACTGAAGCTTTCTTT
NA,TRBD2,TRBV23-1,TRBJ2-7,CASSHPTSGFYEQYF,TGCGCCAGCAGTCACCCGACTAGCGGATTCTACGAGCAGTACTTC
NA,NA,TRBV5-1,TRBJ2-1,CASRFSTGSSYNEQFF,TGCGCCAGCAGATTCTCCACAGGGAGCTCCTACAATGAGCAGTTCTTC
NA,NA,TRBV7-9,TRBJ2-2,CASSRSSVSGELFF,TGTGCCAGCAGCCGGTCTAGCGTCTCCGGGGAGCTGTTTTTT
NA,NA,TRBV6-1,TRBJ2-7,CASSESHPRAGEEQYF,TGTGCCAGCAGTGAATCACACCCACGGGCCGGGGAAGAGCAGTACTTC
NA,TRBD2,TRBV5-1,TRBJ2-7,CASSLELAGRQYF,TGCGCCAGCAGCTTGGAACTAGCGGGACGGCAGTACTTC
once,NA,TRBV5-4,TRBJ2-2,CASSGVGGENTGELFF,TGTGCCAGCAGTGGGGTAGGGGGAGAGAACACCGGGGAGCTGTTTTTT
NA,NA,TRBV7-6,TRBJ2-7,CASSLEAGRLDEQYF,TGTGCCAGCAGCTTAGAGGCAGGCCGGCTGGACGAGCAGTACTTC
once,TRBD2,TRBV5-1,TRBJ2-1,CASSLNSAGGPGEQFF,TGCGCCAGCAGCTTGAACTCAGCGGGGGGGCCTGGCGAGCAGTTCTTC
NA,TRBD2,TRBV2,TRBJ2-3,CASTSGGAYTQYF,TGTGCCAGCACTAGCGGGGGGGCGTATACGCAGTATTTT
once,TRBD2,TRBV5-1,TRBJ2-5,CASSGTSGHSQETQYF,TGCGCCAGCAGCGGGACTAGCGGCCACAGTCAAGAGACCCAGTACTTC
NA,NA,TRBV19,TRBJ2-7,CASSTLTGEQYF,TGTGCCAGTAGTACCTTGACAGGCGAGCAGTACTTC
NA,TRBD1,TRBV29-1,TRBJ2-6,CSVATIGTGTGANVLTF,TGCAGCGTGGCTACCATCGGGACAGGGACTGGGGCCAACGTCCTGACTTTC
once,NA,TRBV3-1/TRBV3-2,TRBJ1-1,CASRDQGMNTEAFF,TGTGCCAGCAGGGATCAGGGGATGAACACTGAAGCTTTCTTT
NA,NA,TRBV5-1,TRBJ2-6,CASSPISGANVLTF,TGCGCCAGCAGCCCAATCTCTGGGGCCAACGTCCTGACTTTC